The 5 T cell receptor beta chains below all came from one sample that was sequenced in a study of tumor-infiltrating lymphocytes in primary liver carcinoma (dated by TCRdb to between 2016 and 2019). Blood RNA was extracted from unsorted whole blood with TRIzol reagent; germline DNA came from the DNeasy Blood & Tissue kit. The reads were generated on an Illumina HiSeq 2500. Using a constant-region primer and ProtoScript II reverse transcriptase, TCRbeta-specific cDNA was reverse-transcribed from around 500 ng total RNA. Three nested multiplex PCR rounds, following a slightly modified ARM-PCR procedure, were used to build the TCRbeta libraries. Multiplex TRBV1-TRBV30 forward primers and a Cbeta reverse primer were used in the first two PCR rounds, each of which was run for around 10 cycles. TCRdb applied fastp at Q25 and MiXCR to the public reads, then kept only in-frame beta chains. For every CDR3 protein sequence, its rows merge into one entry that carries the most common genes and DNA. Counted in this sample were about 310,000 distinct CDR3 sequences; about 60% of them appeared once. The leading ten clones occupy roughly 9% of the sample.

Sequenced input: peripheral blood. The source is a man aged 40-50 years with primary liver carcinoma and hepatitis B virus infection.

V usage is TRBV6-5 and J usage is TRBJ2-1; D may correspond to TRBD1 or TRBD2 (5 bases each). The CDR3 covers 11 residues. The germline V gene has CDR1 MNHEY and CDR2 SVGAGI. The ends were cut back, 2 bases at V and 9 bases at J, with 5 bases in the middle. The CDR3 loop reads CASSYGGEQFF. CDR3 nucleotide sequence: TGTGCCAGCAGTTACGGGGGTGAGCAGTTCTTC.

This clonotype was detected ten times or more. This chain uses TRBV6-1 with TRBJ2-7; no clear D. This CDR3 has 12 amino acids. Germline-derived CDR1 and CDR2 are MNHNS and SASEGT. V was clipped by 1 base and J by 0 bases, with 1 base between them. This CDR3 reads CASSEGSYEQYF. In DNA, the CDR3 is TGTGCCAGCAGTGAAGGCTCCTACGAGCAGTACTTC.

Concerning this clonotype itself: One end of the junction is discordant with germline, which a read error may explain. V gene TRBV11-1 combines with J gene TRBJ2-1, with a weak D call TRBD2 (5 bases). The CDR3 totals 15 residues. Germline V gene sequence: CDR1 SGHAT, CDR2 FQDESV (reference sequence). The chain's CDR3 is CAGSNSSSSYYEQFF. DNA of the CDR3: TGTGCCGGCAGCAACTCTAGCTCATCCTACTATGAGCAGTTCTTC.

As for this clonotype: Mismatch with germline at one junction end may stem from a read error. This sequence joins TRBV29-1 and TRBJ2-2, with D unresolved. This CDR3 is built from 13 residues. Germline CDR1 is SQVTM and CDR2 is ANQGSEA. As DNA, the CDR3 is TGCGGCGTCGATGGCAGGAACACCGGGGAGCTGTTTTTT. Encoded protein: CGVDGRNTGELFF.

Concerning this clonotype itself: The junction does not match germline at one end; this may be a read error. The chain joins TRBV4-2 to TRBJ1-2, with TRBD1 matching over 10 bases. This CDR3 region has 14 residues. Germline assignment: CDR1 LGHNA and CDR2 YNFKEQ. In DNA, the CDR3 is TGTACCAGCAGCCGACAGGGGGCGCGGTATGGCCACACCTTC. It yields the protein CTSSRQGARYGHTF.